This TCR beta chain was sequenced for a study of cytomegalovirus exposure and HLA in healthy donors. Healthy individuals who donated bone marrow served as the donors. The CDR3 consists of 14 residues. Trimming shortened V by 1 base and J by 5 bases, and 12 bases separated the two germline ends. Germline V gene data show CDR1 as SGDLS and CDR2 as YYNGEE. PCR used 60 Vbeta primers and 13 Jbeta primers. Clones were read by immunoSEQ multiplex PCR, and TCRdb kept only the in-frame ones, dropping some. The sample yields 130,000 or so clones, 65% to 75% seen once. The chain links TRBV9 to TRBJ2-5; tentative D call: TRBD1 (6 bases). The TCR was taken from a man aged 35 to 55 in good health and CMV-seropositive. Sequenced sample: PBMCs. The CDR3 DNA follows: TGTGCCAGCAGCGTAACAGGGATCGAGGAGACCCAGTACTTC. Its translation: CASSVTGIEETQYF.